The clone carrying this T cell receptor beta chain came up a few times. The antigen remains unidentified. Germline-derived CDR1 and CDR2 are ENHRY and SYGVKD. V shed 4 bases and J 5 bases; nucleotides not matched to a gene: 6. The CDR3 extends over 15 amino acids. The sample originates from a study of CD8+ T cells in alopecia areata. Study-wide context: Dosing with tofacitinib proceeded for 6 to 18 months, followed by 6 months off drug. Whole-study findings and limits: Clonality in lesional scalp, especially alopecia totalis/universalis, exceeded that of normal scalp. Scalp samples also contribute reads from the resident alphabeta T cells found in normal skin. Since there was just one nonresponder, nobody can yet say how baseline CD8+ expansion ties to response.

Treatment meaning: oral pan-JAK inhibitor, 5-10 mg twice daily. The authors extracted RNA and reverse transcribed it into cDNA as the sequencing template. The table came from immunoSEQ multiplex PCR; TCRdb's copy has only in-frame clones and leaves some out. The data show more than 200,000 clones, approximately 40% seen once. The chain employs TRBV10-3 and TRBJ2-1, with 9 nucleotides matching TRBD1. The receptor was isolated from a human donor with alopecia areata. The source was CD4+ T cells sorted from blood, collected around week 37, from a patient treated with tofacitinib. The CDR3 loop reads CAISGDRDNHNEQFF. The CDR3 DNA follows: TGTGCCATCAGTGGGGACAGGGATAATCACAATGAGCAGTTCTTC.